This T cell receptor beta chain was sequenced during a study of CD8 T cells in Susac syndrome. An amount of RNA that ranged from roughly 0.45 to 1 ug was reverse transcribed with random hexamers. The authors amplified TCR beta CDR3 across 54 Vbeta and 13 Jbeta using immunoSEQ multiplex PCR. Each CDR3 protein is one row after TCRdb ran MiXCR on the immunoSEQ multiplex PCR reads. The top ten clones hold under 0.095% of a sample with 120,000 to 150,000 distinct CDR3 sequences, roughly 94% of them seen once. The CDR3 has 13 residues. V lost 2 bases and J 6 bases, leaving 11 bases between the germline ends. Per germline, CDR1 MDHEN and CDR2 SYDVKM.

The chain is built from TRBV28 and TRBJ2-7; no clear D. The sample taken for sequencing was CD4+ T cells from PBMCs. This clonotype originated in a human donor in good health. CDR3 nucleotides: TGTGCCAGCAGTTTACTATCTCTGGGCGAGCAGTACTTC. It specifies CASSLLSLGEQYF.